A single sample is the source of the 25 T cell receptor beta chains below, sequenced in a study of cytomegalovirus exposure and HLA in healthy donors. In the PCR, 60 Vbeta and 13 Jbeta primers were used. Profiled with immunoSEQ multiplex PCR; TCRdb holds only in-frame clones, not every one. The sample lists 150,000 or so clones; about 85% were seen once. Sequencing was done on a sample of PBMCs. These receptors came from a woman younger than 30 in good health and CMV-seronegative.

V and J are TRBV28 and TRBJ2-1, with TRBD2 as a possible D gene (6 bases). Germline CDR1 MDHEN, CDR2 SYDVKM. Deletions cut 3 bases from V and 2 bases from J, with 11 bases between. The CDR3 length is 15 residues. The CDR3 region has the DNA TGTGCCAGCAGTTTTCAAGGCGGGACCTACAATGAGCAGTTCTTC. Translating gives CASSFQGGTYNEQFF.

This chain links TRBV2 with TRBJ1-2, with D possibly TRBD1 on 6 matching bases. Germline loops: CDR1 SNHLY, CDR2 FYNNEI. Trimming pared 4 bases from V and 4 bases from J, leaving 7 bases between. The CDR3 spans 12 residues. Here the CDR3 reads CASSGTAYGYTF. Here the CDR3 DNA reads TGTGCCAGCAGTGGGACAGCCTATGGCTACACCTTC.

CDR3 in amino acids: CASGRPTRGGPYEQYF. CDR3 DNA sequence: TGTGCCAGCGGGAGGCCCACTAGGGGGGGCCCCTACGAGCAGTACTTC. This sequence joins TRBV25-1 and TRBJ2-7; D is possibly TRBD2 (7 bases). From germline, CDR1 is MGHDK and CDR2 SYGVNS. The CDR3 loop spans 16 amino acids. Trimming cost V 8 bases and J 2 bases, with 22 bases left between them.

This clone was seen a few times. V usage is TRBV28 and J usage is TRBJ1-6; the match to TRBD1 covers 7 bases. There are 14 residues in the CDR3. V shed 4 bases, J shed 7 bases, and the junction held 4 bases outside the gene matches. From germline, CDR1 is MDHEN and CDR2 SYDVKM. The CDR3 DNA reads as TGTGCCAGCAGTTCCGGGACAGCCAATTCACCCCTCCACTTT. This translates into CASSSGTANSPLHF.

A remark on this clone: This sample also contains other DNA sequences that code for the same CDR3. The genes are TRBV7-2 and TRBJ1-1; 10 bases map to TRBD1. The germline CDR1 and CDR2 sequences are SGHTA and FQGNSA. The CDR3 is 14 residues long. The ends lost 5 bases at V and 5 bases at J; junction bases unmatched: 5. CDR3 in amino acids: CASSLTGGRTEAFF. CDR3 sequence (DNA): TGTGCCAGCAGCCTGACAGGGGGCAGGACTGAAGCTTTCTTT.

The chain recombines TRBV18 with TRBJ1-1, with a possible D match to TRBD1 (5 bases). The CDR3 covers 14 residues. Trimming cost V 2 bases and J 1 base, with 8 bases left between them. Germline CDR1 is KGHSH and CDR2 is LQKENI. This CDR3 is CASSPGGWNTEAFF. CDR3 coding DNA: TGTGCCAGCTCACCAGGGGGGTGGAACACTGAAGCTTTCTTT.

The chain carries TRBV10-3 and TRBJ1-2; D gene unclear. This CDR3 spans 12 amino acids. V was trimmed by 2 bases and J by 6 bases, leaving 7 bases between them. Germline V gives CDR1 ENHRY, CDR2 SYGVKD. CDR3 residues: CAISEISDGYTF. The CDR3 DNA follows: TGTGCCATCAGTGAGATTAGCGATGGCTACACCTTC.

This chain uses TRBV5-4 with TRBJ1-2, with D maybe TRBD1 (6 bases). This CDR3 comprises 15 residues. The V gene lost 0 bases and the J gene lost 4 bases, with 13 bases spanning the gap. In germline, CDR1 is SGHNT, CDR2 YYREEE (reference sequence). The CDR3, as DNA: TGTGCCAGCAGCTTGGCCTTTACAGGGCCCTATGGCTACACCTTC. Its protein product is CASSLAFTGPYGYTF. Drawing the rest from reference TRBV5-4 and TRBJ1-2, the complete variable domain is ETGVTQSPTHLIKTRGQQVTLRCSSQSGHNTVSWYQQALGQGPQFIFQYYREEENGRGNFPPRFSGLQFPNYSSELNVNALELDDSALYLCASSLAFTGPYGYTFGSGTRLTVV.

DNA for the CDR3: TGTGCCAGCAGTCGGGACAGGGGGACAGATACGCAGTATTTT. Protein sequence: CASSRDRGTDTQYF. The chain recombines TRBV28 with TRBJ2-3, with TRBD1 matching 11 bases. The CDR3 is made up of 14 amino acids. In germline, CDR1 is MDHEN, CDR2 SYDVKM. J was trimmed by 3 bases and V by 5 bases; bases with no gene match: 1.

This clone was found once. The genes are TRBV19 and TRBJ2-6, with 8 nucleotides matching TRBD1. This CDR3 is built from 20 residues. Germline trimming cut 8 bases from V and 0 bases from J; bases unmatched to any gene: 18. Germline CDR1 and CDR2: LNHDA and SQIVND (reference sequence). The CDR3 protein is CASQTHLWGQVFSGANVLTF. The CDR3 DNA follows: TGTGCCAGTCAGACCCACTTGTGGGGACAGGTCTTCTCTGGGGCCAACGTCCTGACTTTC. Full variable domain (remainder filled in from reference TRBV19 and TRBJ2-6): DGGITQSPKYLFRKEGQNVTLSCEQNLNHDAMYWYRQDPGQGLRLIYYSQIVNDFQKGDIAEGYSVSREKKESFPLTVTSAQKNPTAFYLCASQTHLWGQVFSGANVLTFGAGSRLTVL.

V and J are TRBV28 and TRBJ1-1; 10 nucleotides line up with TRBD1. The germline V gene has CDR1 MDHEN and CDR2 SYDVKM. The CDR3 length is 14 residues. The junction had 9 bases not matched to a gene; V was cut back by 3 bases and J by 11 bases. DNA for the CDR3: TGTGCCAGCAGTTTCGGGACAGGGGAGAGTGTGGCTTTCTTT. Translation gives CASSFGTGESVAFF.

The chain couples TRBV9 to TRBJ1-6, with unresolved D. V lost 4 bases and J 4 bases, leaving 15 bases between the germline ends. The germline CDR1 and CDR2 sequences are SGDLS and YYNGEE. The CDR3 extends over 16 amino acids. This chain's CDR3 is CASSPAGSSYNSPLHF. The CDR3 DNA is TGTGCCAGCAGCCCAGCGGGCAGTTCGTATAATTCACCCCTCCACTTT.

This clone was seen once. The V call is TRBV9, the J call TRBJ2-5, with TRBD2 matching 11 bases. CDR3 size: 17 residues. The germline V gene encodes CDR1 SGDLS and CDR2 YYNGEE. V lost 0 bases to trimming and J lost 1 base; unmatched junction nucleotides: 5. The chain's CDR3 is CASSVGDSGGAQETQYF. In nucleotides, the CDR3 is TGTGCCAGCAGCGTAGGGGATAGCGGGGGGGCCCAAGAGACCCAGTACTTC.

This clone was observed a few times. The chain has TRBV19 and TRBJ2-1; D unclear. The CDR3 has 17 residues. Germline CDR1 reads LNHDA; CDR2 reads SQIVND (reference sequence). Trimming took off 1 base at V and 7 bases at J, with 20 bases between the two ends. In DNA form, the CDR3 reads TGTGCCAGTAGTATAGGGAACACCCCAGTATGGGCAAATGAGCAGTTCTTC. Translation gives CASSIGNTPVWANEQFF.

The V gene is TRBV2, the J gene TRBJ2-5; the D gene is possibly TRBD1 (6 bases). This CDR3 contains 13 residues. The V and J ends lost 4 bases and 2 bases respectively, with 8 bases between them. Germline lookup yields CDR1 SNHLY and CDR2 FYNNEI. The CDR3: CASSADRQETQYF. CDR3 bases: TGTGCCAGCAGTGCGGACAGACAAGAGACCCAGTACTTC.

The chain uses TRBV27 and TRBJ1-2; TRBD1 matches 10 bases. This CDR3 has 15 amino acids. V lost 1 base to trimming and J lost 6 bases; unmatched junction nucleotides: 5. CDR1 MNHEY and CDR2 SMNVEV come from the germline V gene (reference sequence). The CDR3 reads CASSLWGQGLDGYTF. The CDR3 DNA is TGTGCCAGCAGTTTATGGGGACAGGGGTTGGATGGCTACACCTTC.

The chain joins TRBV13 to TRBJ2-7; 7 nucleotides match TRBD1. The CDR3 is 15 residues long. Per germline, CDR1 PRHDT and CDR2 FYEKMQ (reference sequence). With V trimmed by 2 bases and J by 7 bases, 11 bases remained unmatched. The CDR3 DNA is TGTGCCAGCAGCTTACAGGGGGACCTTCGAAGGGAGCAGTACTTC. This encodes CASSLQGDLRREQYF. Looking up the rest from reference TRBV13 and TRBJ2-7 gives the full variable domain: AAGVIQSPRHLIKEKRETATLKCYPIPRHDTVYWYQQGPGQDPQFLISFYEKMQSDKGSIPDRFSAQQFSDYHSELNMSSLELGDSALYFCASSLQGDLRREQYFGPGTRLTVT.

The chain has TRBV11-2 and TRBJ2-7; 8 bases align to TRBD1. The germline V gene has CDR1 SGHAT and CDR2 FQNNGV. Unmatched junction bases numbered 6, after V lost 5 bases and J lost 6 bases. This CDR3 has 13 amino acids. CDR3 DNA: TGTGCCAGCAGCCCCAGCGGACAGGGCGAGCAGTACTTC. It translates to CASSPSGQGEQYF.

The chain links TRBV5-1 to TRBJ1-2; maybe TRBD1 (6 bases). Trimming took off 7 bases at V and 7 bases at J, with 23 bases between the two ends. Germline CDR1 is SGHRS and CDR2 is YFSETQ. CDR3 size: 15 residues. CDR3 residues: CASALSLGAQGGYTF. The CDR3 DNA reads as TGCGCCAGCGCATTGTCCCTGGGGGCGCAAGGTGGCTACACCTTC.

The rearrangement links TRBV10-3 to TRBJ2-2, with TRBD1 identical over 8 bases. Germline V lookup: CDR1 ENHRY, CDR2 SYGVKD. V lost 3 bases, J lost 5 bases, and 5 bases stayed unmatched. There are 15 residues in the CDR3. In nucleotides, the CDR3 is TGTGCCATCAGTGAAGGACAGGGAGAGACCGGGGAGCTGTTTTTT. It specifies CAISEGQGETGELFF.

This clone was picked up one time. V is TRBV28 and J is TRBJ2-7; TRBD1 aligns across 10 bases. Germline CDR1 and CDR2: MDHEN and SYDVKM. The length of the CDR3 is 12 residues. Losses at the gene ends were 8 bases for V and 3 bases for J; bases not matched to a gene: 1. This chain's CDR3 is CASWDRGYEQYF. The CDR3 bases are TGTGCCAGCTGGGACAGGGGCTACGAGCAGTACTTC. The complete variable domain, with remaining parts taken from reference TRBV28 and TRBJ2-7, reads DVKVTQSSRYLVKRTGEKVFLECVQDMDHENMFWYRQDPGLGLRLIYFSYDVKMKEKGDIPEGYSVSREKKERFSLILESASTNQTSMYLCASWDRGYEQYFGPGTRLTVT.

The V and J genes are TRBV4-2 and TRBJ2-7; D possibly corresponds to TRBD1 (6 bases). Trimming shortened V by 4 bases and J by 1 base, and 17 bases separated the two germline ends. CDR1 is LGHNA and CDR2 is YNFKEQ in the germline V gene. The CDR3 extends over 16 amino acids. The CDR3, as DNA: TGTGCCAGCAGCCCGGACGTACTAGGGGGATCCTACGAGCAGTACTTC. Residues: CASSPDVLGGSYEQYF.

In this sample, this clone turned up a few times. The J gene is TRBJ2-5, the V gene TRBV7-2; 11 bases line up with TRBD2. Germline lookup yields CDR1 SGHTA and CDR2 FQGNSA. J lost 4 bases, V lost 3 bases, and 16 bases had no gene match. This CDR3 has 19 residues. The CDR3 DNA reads TGTGCCAGCAGCTTGGCGGTCACTAGCGGGAGCCAAGATAGAGAGACCCAGTACTTC. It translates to CASSLAVTSGSQDRETQYF.

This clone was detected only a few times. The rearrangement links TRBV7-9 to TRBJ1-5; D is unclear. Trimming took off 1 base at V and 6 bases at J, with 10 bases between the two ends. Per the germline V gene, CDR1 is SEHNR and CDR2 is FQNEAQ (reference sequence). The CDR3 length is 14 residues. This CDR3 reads CASSLGRGPQPQHF. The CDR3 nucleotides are TGTGCCAGCAGCTTAGGTAGAGGGCCTCAGCCCCAGCATTTT.

The CDR3 sequence: CAIQDRSGANVLTF. In DNA form, the CDR3 reads TGTGCCATCCAGGACAGGTCTGGGGCCAACGTCCTGACTTTC. The rearrangement uses TRBV10-3 and TRBJ2-6; TRBD1 matches at 7 bases. With 8 bases clipped from V and 1 base from J, the junction kept 2 bases outside the gene matches. This CDR3 spans 14 amino acids. The germline V gene has CDR1 ENHRY and CDR2 SYGVKD.